The present T cell receptor (beta chain) was sequenced within a study of T cells in Graves' hyperthyroidism and ophthalmopathy. V lost 11 bases and J lost 5, with 18 bases in between. The V gene's germline CDR1 is LNHDA and CDR2 SQIVND (reference sequence). The CDR3 spans 13 residues. Study-level points and caveats: Ophthalmopathy, which appeared later, was predicted by the model a median around 6 months before onset.

On this clonotype: The antigen is undetermined.

Researchers amplified the TCR beta CDR3 regions from RNA transcripts. With the HTBI primer set, the TCR CDR3 went through a first round of RT-PCR. MiXCR was run by TCRdb on the multiplex PCR reads, yielding one entry per CDR3 protein. This repertoire shows about 700,000 distinct CDR3 sequences, 45% found once; its top ten account for less than 9%. This rearrangement joins TRBV19 to TRBJ1-2, with D perhaps TRBD1 (5 bases). Sequencing was carried out using peripheral blood or thyroid tissue (not recorded which). The receptor comes from an adult man with Graves' disease, either hyperthyroidism or ophthalmopathy (not recorded which). Here the CDR3 reads CAASRGEGYGYTF. The CDR3 DNA is TGTGCCGCCTCCCGGGGGGAGGGGTATGGCTACACCTTC.